This TCR beta chain was captured by sequencing in a study of CD8 T cells in Susac syndrome. CD8+ and CD4+ T cells circulating in blood were sequenced for TCR beta. Reverse transcription of roughly 0.5 to 1 ug RNA was carried out with random hexamers. An immunoSEQ multiplex PCR amplified TCR beta CDR3 over 54 Vbeta and 13 Jbeta. TCRdb fed the immunoSEQ multiplex PCR reads into MiXCR, producing one record per CDR3 protein. The sample holds approximately 280,000 distinct CDR3 sequences, 85% seen once. The source material was CD8+ T cells from PBMCs. This clonotype was sampled from a human donor with multiple sclerosis.

CDR3 loop: CAWNTDSSNTGELFF. The CDR3 DNA reads as TGTGCCTGGAATACGGATTCTTCGAACACCGGGGAGCTGTTTTTT. The J gene is TRBJ2-2, the V gene TRBV30; D is uncertain. Germline V gives CDR1 GTSNPN, CDR2 SVGIG (reference sequence). CDR3 length: 15 amino acids. Trimming removed 4 bases at V and 0 bases at J, with 12 bases between.